This TCR beta chain was found in a study of blood T cell repertoires in COVID-19. Whole-study context: T cells, B-cell-depleted T cells, or PBMCs supplied cDNA or gDNA.

Authors' methods: Estimation of nucleated cell counts relied on the amplification of reference gene primers. Profiled with immunoSEQ multiplex PCR; TCRdb holds only in-frame clones, not every one. The V and J calls and clone size come from that table; D and trimming were worked out from the DNA. The sample records under 200,000 clones, about 86% being singletons. V lost 4 bases and J 0 bases, leaving 4 bases between the germline ends. The CDR3 has 14 amino acids. The germline gives CDR1 LGHNA, CDR2 YSLEER. Sequencing used peripheral blood. The V gene is TRBV4-3, the J gene TRBJ2-6; D unresolved. The TCR comes from a man aged 45-65 years with active or convalescent COVID-19. CDR3 in DNA: TGCGCCAGCAGCCCTAGCTCTGGGGCCAACGTCCTGACTTTC. Its translation: CASSPSSGANVLTF.